These 22 T cell receptor beta chains came from one sample sequenced in a study of technical replicates of blood from several donors. TCRdb's copy holds only in-frame clones and misses some; the assay was immunoSEQ multiplex PCR. Of some 87,000 clones in the sample, less than 98% were seen once. The sample consisted of T cells isolated from PBMCs. Source of these receptors: a human donor in good health.

The chain joins TRBV28 to TRBJ2-5, with 9 bases lining up with TRBD1. There are 14 residues in the CDR3. The germline CDR1 and CDR2 sequences are MDHEN and SYDVKM. V lost 7 bases, J lost 1 base, and 4 bases stayed unmatched. CDR3 sequence (DNA): TGTGCCAGCATCTTGACAGGGGGCCAAGAGACCCAGTACTTC. It codes for CASILTGGQETQYF.

The J gene is TRBJ1-4, the V gene TRBV6-5; D gene unclear. This CDR3 comprises 13 residues. Trimming removed 3 bases at V and 7 bases at J, with 9 bases between. Germline CDR1 reads MNHEY; CDR2 reads SVGAGI. The CDR3 DNA reads TGTGCCAGCAGTTATGCCCGCGGTGAAAAACTGTTTTTT. The encoded protein is CASSYARGEKLFF.

The rearrangement uses TRBV4-1 and TRBJ2-1, with 8 nucleotides matching TRBD2. The CDR3 contains 21 residues. Looked up from germline, CDR1 is MGHRA and CDR2 is YSYEKL. The V segment lost 1 base and the J segment 8 bases; nucleotides outside the gene matches: 25. As DNA, the CDR3 is TGCGCCAGCAGCCAAGTAGGAGGGGCCGGGACTAGGTCCGGTAGTCTCGATGAGCAGTTCTTC. It translates to CASSQVGGAGTRSGSLDEQFF.

The chain has TRBV9 and TRBJ2-3; tentative D call: TRBD2 (6 bases). The CDR3 runs to 15 residues. In germline, CDR1 is SGDLS, CDR2 YYNGEE. Trimming took 5 bases from V and 6 from J, leaving 19 bases between them. CDR3 bases: TGTGCCAGCAGTCATCGGGGACTCCCCATTGATACGCAGTATTTT. Protein sequence: CASSHRGLPIDTQYF.

The V call is TRBV28, the J call TRBJ2-2, with no clear D. The V end was cut by 5 bases, the J end by 8 bases, with 9 bases between. The CDR3 spans 12 residues. The germline V gene encodes CDR1 MDHEN and CDR2 SYDVKM. The CDR3 protein is CASSQATGELFF. DNA of the CDR3: TGTGCCAGCAGTCAGGCCACGGGGGAGCTGTTTTTT.

The chain employs TRBV5-1 and TRBJ2-1; 13 nucleotides line up with TRBD2. The CDR3 has 16 amino acids. Germline lookup yields CDR1 SGHRS and CDR2 YFSETQ. The trim removed 7 bases at V and 1 base at J, leaving 5 bases unmatched. CDR3 residues: CASGTSGDMSYNEQFF. CDR3 bases: TGCGCCAGCGGGACTAGCGGGGATATGTCCTACAATGAGCAGTTCTTC.

V usage is TRBV5-1 and J usage is TRBJ1-4; 8 nucleotides agree with TRBD1. The trim removed 4 bases at V and 7 bases at J, leaving 6 bases unmatched. The CDR3 contains 14 residues. Germline CDR1 SGHRS, CDR2 YFSETQ. DNA for the CDR3: TGCGCCAGCAGCAGGACAGGGAAAACTGAAAAACTGTTTTTT. This sequence encodes CASSRTGKTEKLFF.

The chain is built from TRBV6-1 and TRBJ2-7; 8 bases are shared with TRBD1. CDR1 MNHNS and CDR2 SASEGT come from the germline V gene. CDR3 length: 14 amino acids. The J segment lost 3 bases and the V segment lost 3 bases, leaving 4 bases of the junction unmatched. The CDR3 DNA is TGTGCCAGCAGTGAGCGGGACAGGAGCTACGAGCAGTACTTC. Protein sequence: CASSERDRSYEQYF.

This chain links TRBV10-1 with TRBJ1-1, with TRBD1 matching 8 bases. The CDR3 has 13 amino acids. Germline CDR1 WNHNN, CDR2 SYGVQD (reference sequence). The trim removed 5 bases at V and 6 bases at J, leaving 5 bases unmatched. CDR3 protein: CASSRDRWAEAFF. As DNA, the CDR3 is TGCGCCAGCAGTCGGGACAGGTGGGCTGAAGCTTTCTTT.

The genes are TRBV10-1 and TRBJ1-1; possible D gene TRBD1, 5 bases. The germline V gene encodes CDR1 WNHNN and CDR2 SYGVQD (reference sequence). The CDR3 consists of 15 residues. Trimming cost V 4 bases and J 5 bases, with 17 bases left between them. Here the CDR3 DNA reads TGCGCCAGCAGTGCCACCTCGGGGGTAAATACTGAAGCTTTCTTT. This sequence encodes CASSATSGVNTEAFF.

This clone was seen only once. The genes are TRBV5-1 and TRBJ2-1, with D possibly being TRBD1 (6 bases). V was shortened by 7 bases and J by 6 bases, with 14 bases between the two germline ends. CDR1 is SGHRS, CDR2 YFSETQ, per germline. There are 13 residues in the CDR3. Here the CDR3 DNA reads TGCGCCAGCTTGGACAGTGCCGGCAATGAGCAGTTCTTC. Translating gives CASLDSAGNEQFF.

The rearrangement joins TRBV13 to TRBJ2-5; 10 nucleotides line up with TRBD2. The J segment lost 1 base and the V segment lost 2 bases, leaving 13 bases of the junction unmatched. Per the germline V gene, CDR1 is PRHDT and CDR2 is FYEKMQ (reference sequence). This CDR3 has 19 amino acids. The CDR3 DNA sequence: TGTGCCAGCAGCTTAACTAGCGGGGTATTCGAGAGGGCCCAAGAGACCCAGTACTTC. Its translation: CASSLTSGVFERAQETQYF.

This rearrangement joins TRBV6-5 to TRBJ1-1; D possibly corresponds to TRBD1 (5 bases). Trimming took 4 bases from V and 6 from J, leaving 12 bases between them. This CDR3 has 13 residues. Germline values: CDR1 MNHEY, CDR2 SVGAGI. The CDR3 loop is CASSLSTVAEAFF. The CDR3 DNA reads TGTGCCAGCAGTTTGTCGACAGTCGCTGAAGCTTTCTTT.

V usage is TRBV4-1 and J usage is TRBJ2-7; TRBD2 aligns across 11 bases. The CDR3 totals 16 residues. CDR1 and CDR2 from the germline V gene are MGHRA and YSYEKL. J was trimmed by 1 base and V by 3 bases; bases with no gene match: 5. CDR3: CASSHQGLAVSYEQYF. For the CDR3, the DNA is TGCGCCAGCAGCCACCAGGGACTAGCGGTATCCTACGAGCAGTACTTC.

V and J are TRBV2 and TRBJ1-1; TRBD1 might be the D (5 bases). There are 12 residues in the CDR3. V lost 5 bases and J lost 5, with 9 bases in between. Germline V gives CDR1 SNHLY, CDR2 FYNNEI. The CDR3 bases are TGTGCCAGCAGTCCCCAGGGAACTGAAGCTTTCTTT. Protein sequence: CASSPQGTEAFF.

The chain employs TRBV5-4 and TRBJ1-2; the D gene is possibly TRBD1 (6 bases). V was shortened by 3 bases and J by 2 bases, with 14 bases between the two germline ends. CDR3 size: 15 residues. CDR1 and CDR2 from the germline V gene are SGHNT and YYREEE (reference sequence). This chain's CDR3 is CASSSSGTTNYGYTF. CDR3 coding DNA: TGTGCCAGCAGCTCCTCCGGGACAACCAACTATGGCTACACCTTC.

This chain links TRBV29-1 with TRBJ2-3; TRBD1 aligns across 7 bases. This CDR3 is 12 amino acids long. CDR1 is SQVTM and CDR2 is ANQGSEA in the germline V gene. Trimming cost V 8 bases and J 1 base; bases outside gene matches: 3. The CDR3 DNA reads as TGCAGCCTTGGACAGGGCACAGATACGCAGTATTTT. Translated: CSLGQGTDTQYF.

V usage is TRBV5-1 and J usage is TRBJ2-1; 10 bases agree with TRBD1. The CDR3 contains 15 residues. Germline loops: CDR1 SGHRS, CDR2 YFSETQ. J was trimmed by 5 bases and V by 5 bases; bases with no gene match: 7. The CDR3 DNA is TGCGCCAGCAGACCAACCGGGACAGGGGACAATGAGCAGTTCTTC. Protein: CASRPTGTGDNEQFF.

The rearrangement links TRBV7-9 to TRBJ1-1; TRBD1 matches 7 bases. The V gene end was trimmed by 3 bases and the J gene end by 2 bases; junction bases not matched to a gene: 6. This CDR3 has 15 amino acids. Germline CDR1 and CDR2: SEHNR and FQNEAQ (reference sequence). The chain's CDR3 is CASSFTNRGNTEAFF. The CDR3 DNA follows: TGTGCCAGCAGCTTTACCAACAGGGGCAACACTGAAGCTTTCTTT.

V is TRBV5-1 and J is TRBJ2-7; the D is unclear. From germline, CDR1 is SGHRS and CDR2 YFSETQ. The CDR3 is 15 amino acids. V shed 0 bases and J shed 1 base, with 11 bases lying between them. In DNA form, the CDR3 reads TGCGCCAGCAGCTTGGATGGAGACCGATCCTACGAGCAGTACTTC. Residues: CASSLDGDRSYEQYF. Full variable domain (rest looked up from reference TRBV5-1 and TRBJ2-7): KAGVTQTPRYLIKTRGQQVTLSCSPISGHRSVSWYQQTPGQGLQFLFEYFSETQRNKGNFPGRFSGRQFSNSRSEMNVSTLELGDSALYLCASSLDGDRSYEQYFGPGTRLTVT.

The chain uses TRBV7-8 and TRBJ2-3, with 9 positions matching TRBD2. CDR3 size: 15 residues. The germline CDR1 and CDR2 sequences are SGHVS and FQNEAQ. Trimming cost V 6 bases and J 2 bases; bases outside gene matches: 6. The CDR3 DNA reads as TGTGCCAGCAGTAGAATAGCGGGGGTCACAGATACGCAGTATTTT. Its protein product is CASSRIAGVTDTQYF. Supplemented by reference TRBV7-8 and TRBJ2-3, the full variable domain reads GAGVSQSPRYKVAKRGQDVALRCDPISGHVSLFWYQQALGQGPEFLTYFQNEAQLDKSGLPSDRFFAERPEGSVSTLKIQRTQQEDSAVYLCASSRIAGVTDTQYFGPGTRLTVL.

V is TRBV19 and J is TRBJ2-2; 10 bases line up with TRBD2. Germline assignment: CDR1 LNHDA and CDR2 SQIVND (reference sequence). J lost 3 bases, V lost 10 bases, and 5 bases had no gene match. This CDR3 has 14 amino acids. CDR3 residues: CATSGLADTGELFF. The CDR3 nucleotides are TGTGCCACCTCCGGACTAGCGGACACCGGGGAGCTGTTTTTT.